These 9 T cell receptor beta chains originate from one sample sequenced in a study of beta chain features in type 1 diabetes. As every portion of the isolated RNA was reverse transcribed, the sequencing read expressed TCRB transcripts. Measured with immunoSEQ multiplex PCR; TCRdb has only the in-frame clones, and not every one. The repertoire consists of some 250,000 clones, with 25% to 30% occurring once and the leading ten covering approximately 4%. The sample comprised central memory CD4+ T cells from blood. The source of these receptors is a man aged 25 to 40 in good health.

V is TRBV7-9 and J is TRBJ1-5; D perhaps matches TRBD1 (6 bases). Germline assignment: CDR1 SEHNR and CDR2 FQNEAQ (reference sequence). Trimming pared 5 bases from V and 2 bases from J, leaving 13 bases between. This CDR3 region has 15 residues. The CDR3 loop reads CASSQEAGGNQPQHF. CDR3 DNA sequence: TGTGCCAGCAGCCAAGAAGCAGGGGGCAATCAGCCCCAGCATTTT. The full variable domain, with the rest looked up from reference TRBV7-9 and TRBJ1-5, is DTGVSQNPRHKITKRGQNVTFRCDPISEHNRLYWYRQTLGQGPEFLTYFQNEAQLEKSRLLSDRFSAERPKGSFSTLEIQRTEQGDSAMYLCASSQEAGGNQPQHFGDGTRLSIL.

The chain recombines TRBV10-3 with TRBJ2-3; tentatively, D is TRBD1 or TRBD2 (5 bases each). CDR1 and CDR2 from the germline V gene are ENHRY and SYGVKD. The CDR3 length is 16 residues. With 3 bases removed from V and 0 bases from J, the gap between germline ends came to 13 bases. CDR3 coding DNA: TGTGCCATCAGTGATTGGGGGAACCCAAGCACAGATACGCAGTATTTT. Translating gives CAISDWGNPSTDTQYF.

The rearrangement links TRBV5-4 to TRBJ2-6, with D unclear. Germline-derived CDR1 and CDR2 are SGHNT and YYREEE (reference sequence). The CDR3 spans 16 residues. V was cut by 0 bases and J by 1 base, with 8 bases left in between. In DNA form, the CDR3 reads TGTGCCAGCAGCTTGGTAGGGAAGTCTGGGGCCAACGTCCTGACTTTC. It translates to CASSLVGKSGANVLTF.

This clone has only a few counts. The chain recombines TRBV2 with TRBJ1-2; perhaps TRBD1 as D (5 bases). There are 14 residues in the CDR3. Deletions cut 4 bases from V and 4 bases from J, with 13 bases between. Per the germline V gene, CDR1 is SNHLY and CDR2 is FYNNEI. CDR3 residues: CASSGTQVGYGYTF. The CDR3 DNA sequence: TGTGCCAGCAGTGGAACACAGGTTGGCTATGGCTACACCTTC.

This sequence joins TRBV30 and TRBJ2-1; D is ambiguous. The V gene's germline CDR1 is GTSNPN and CDR2 SVGIG (reference sequence). Trimming cost V 0 bases and J 9 bases, with 6 bases left between them. The CDR3 is 11 amino acids. CDR3 sequence: CAWSVRSEQFF. The CDR3 nucleotides are TGTGCCTGGAGTGTAAGGAGTGAGCAGTTCTTC.

As to this clone: The same CDR3 is also encoded by other DNA sequences in this sample. V is TRBV7-9 and J is TRBJ2-7, with 9 bases identical to TRBD1. The J segment lost 7 bases and the V segment lost 5 bases, leaving 9 bases of the junction unmatched. From germline, CDR1 is SEHNR and CDR2 FQNEAQ (reference sequence). The CDR3 is made up of 14 amino acids. The DNA of the CDR3 is TGTGCCAGCAGCCGGGACAGGGACGGGCGGGAGCAGTACTTC. This gives the protein CASSRDRDGREQYF.

The chain has TRBV29-1 and TRBJ2-2; tentative D call: TRBD2 (5 bases). Germline V gene data show CDR1 as SQVTM and CDR2 as ANQGSEA. The CDR3 sequence is 12 residues long. Trimming took 7 bases from V and 5 from J, leaving 11 bases between them. The CDR3 loop reads CSAGSGTGELFF. CDR3 nucleotide sequence: TGCAGCGCCGGGTCGGGGACCGGGGAGCTGTTTTTT.

In regard to this clone: The same CDR3 also results from other DNA sequences found in this sample. The rearrangement joins TRBV5-1 to TRBJ2-4; D not resolved. Germline V gene sequence: CDR1 SGHRS, CDR2 YFSETQ. The ends were cut back, 0 bases at V and 0 bases at J, with 4 bases in the middle. The CDR3 has 14 residues. CDR3 amino acids: CASSLDRAKNIQYF. The CDR3 nucleotides are TGCGCCAGCAGCTTGGACAGAGCCAAAAACATTCAGTACTTC.

This clone was detected once. The V gene is TRBV6-1, the J gene TRBJ2-1, with 9 nucleotides matching TRBD2. The V gene end was trimmed by 1 base and the J gene end by 10 bases; junction bases not matched to a gene: 8. This CDR3 has 15 residues. Per the germline V gene, CDR1 is MNHNS and CDR2 is SASEGT. The CDR3 spells CASSEVTSGRTEQFF. The CDR3 coding sequence is TGTGCCAGCAGTGAAGTTACTAGCGGGCGGACGGAGCAGTTCTTC.